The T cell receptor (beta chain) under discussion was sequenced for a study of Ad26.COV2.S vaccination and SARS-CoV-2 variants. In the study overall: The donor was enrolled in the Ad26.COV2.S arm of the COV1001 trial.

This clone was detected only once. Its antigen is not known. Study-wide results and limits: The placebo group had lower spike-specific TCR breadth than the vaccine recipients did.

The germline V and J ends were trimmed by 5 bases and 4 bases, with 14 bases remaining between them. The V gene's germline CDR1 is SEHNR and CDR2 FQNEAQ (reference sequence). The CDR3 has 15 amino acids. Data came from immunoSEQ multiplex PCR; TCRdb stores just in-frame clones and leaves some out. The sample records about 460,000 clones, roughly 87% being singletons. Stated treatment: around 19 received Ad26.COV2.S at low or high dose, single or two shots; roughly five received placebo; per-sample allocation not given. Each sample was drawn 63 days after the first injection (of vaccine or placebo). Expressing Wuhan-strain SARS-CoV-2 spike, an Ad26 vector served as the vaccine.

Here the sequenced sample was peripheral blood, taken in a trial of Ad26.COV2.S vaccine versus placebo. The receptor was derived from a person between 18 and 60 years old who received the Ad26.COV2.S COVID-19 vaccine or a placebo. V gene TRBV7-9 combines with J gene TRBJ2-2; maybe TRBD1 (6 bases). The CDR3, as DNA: TGTGCCAGCAGCAAGACAACAGGGAGCACCGGGGAGCTGTTTTTT. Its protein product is CASSKTTGSTGELFF.